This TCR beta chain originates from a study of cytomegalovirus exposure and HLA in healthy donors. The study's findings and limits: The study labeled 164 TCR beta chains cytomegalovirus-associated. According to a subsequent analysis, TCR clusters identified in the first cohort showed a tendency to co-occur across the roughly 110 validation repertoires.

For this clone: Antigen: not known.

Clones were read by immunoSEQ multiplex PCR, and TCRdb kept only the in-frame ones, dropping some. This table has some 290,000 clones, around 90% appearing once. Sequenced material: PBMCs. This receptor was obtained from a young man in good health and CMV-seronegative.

For the CDR3, the DNA is TGTGCCATCAGTGCAGGGCCCTTGAACACTGAAGCTTTCTTT. Amino acid sequence: CAISAGPLNTEAFF. The chain uses TRBV10-3 and TRBJ1-1, with a weak D call TRBD1 (5 bases). Germline V CDR1 and CDR2: ENHRY, SYGVKD. The CDR3 is 14 amino acids. V was trimmed by 4 bases and J by 0 bases, leaving 9 bases between them.